This paragraph reports one T cell receptor (beta chain). These data come from a study of shared clonotypes between healthy human individuals. The repertoire was sequenced with immunoSEQ multiplex PCR; TCRdb's copy has only in-frame clones and lacks some. The profile shows about 980,000 clones, more than 75% of them singletons. CDR1 MNHNS and CDR2 SASEGT come from the germline V gene. V gave up 0 bases and J gave up 12 bases, with 14 bases separating them. The CDR3 covers 13 residues. The chain joins TRBV6-1 to TRBJ1-2; maybe TRBD1 (6 bases). The sequenced sample was memory CD4+ T cells sorted from blood. The subset was: CD45RA-negative fraction. The clonotype comes from a man aged 18 to 30 in good health. DNA of the CDR3: TGTGCCAGCAGTGAAGCTCAGGGGTCCGGGAACACCTTC. Translating it yields CASSEAQGSGNTF.